This TCR beta chain was profiled in a study of T cells in Graves' hyperthyroidism and ophthalmopathy. Diagnoses were made from clinical symptoms, serum measures (thyroxine and TRAb), thyroid ultrasound and orbital computed tomography. The CDR3 covers 15 residues. Germline CDR1 reads SGHKS; CDR2 reads YYEKEE (reference sequence). Losses at the gene ends were 4 bases for V and 5 bases for J; bases not matched to a gene: 8. TCR beta CDR3 sequences were amplified from RNA transcripts. TCR CDR3 regions were first amplified by RT-PCR with HTBI primers. Via MiXCR, TCRdb re-called the multiplex PCR reads, giving one row per CDR3 protein. The repertoire holds around 720,000 distinct CDR3 sequences, with around 40% as singletons.

Input material: blood. The chain recombines TRBV5-5 with TRBJ2-5; 10 nucleotides agree with TRBD1. The source is a woman in her forties with Graves' hyperthyroidism. The CDR3 region is CASSPGQGERETQYF. Here the CDR3 DNA reads TGTGCCAGCAGCCCCGGACAGGGGGAACGGGAGACCCAGTACTTC.